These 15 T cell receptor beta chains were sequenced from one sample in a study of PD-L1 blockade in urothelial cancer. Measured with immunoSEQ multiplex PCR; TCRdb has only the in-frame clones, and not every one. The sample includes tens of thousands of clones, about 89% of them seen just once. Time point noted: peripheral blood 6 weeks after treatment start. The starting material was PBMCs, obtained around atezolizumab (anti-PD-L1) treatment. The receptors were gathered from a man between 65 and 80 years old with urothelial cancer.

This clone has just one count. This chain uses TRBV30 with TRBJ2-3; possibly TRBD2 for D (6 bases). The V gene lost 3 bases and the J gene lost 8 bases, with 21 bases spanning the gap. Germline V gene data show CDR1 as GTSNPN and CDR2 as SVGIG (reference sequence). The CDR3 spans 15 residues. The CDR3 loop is CAWSLERVSIGTQYF. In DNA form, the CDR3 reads TGTGCCTGGAGCCTAGAGCGGGTGTCCATAGGTACGCAGTATTTT.

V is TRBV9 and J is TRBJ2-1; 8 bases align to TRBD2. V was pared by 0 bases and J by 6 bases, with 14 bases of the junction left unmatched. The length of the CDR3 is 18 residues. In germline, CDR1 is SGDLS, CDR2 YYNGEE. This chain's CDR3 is CASSVGGMGLVRVNEQFF. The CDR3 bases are TGTGCCAGCAGCGTAGGGGGGATGGGACTAGTAAGGGTCAATGAGCAGTTCTTC.

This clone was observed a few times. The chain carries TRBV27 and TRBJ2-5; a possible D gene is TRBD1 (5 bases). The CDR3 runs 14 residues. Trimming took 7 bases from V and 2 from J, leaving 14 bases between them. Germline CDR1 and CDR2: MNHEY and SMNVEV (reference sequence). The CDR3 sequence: CASKGLRVQETQYF. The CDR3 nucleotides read TGTGCCAGCAAGGGGCTCAGGGTTCAAGAGACCCAGTACTTC.

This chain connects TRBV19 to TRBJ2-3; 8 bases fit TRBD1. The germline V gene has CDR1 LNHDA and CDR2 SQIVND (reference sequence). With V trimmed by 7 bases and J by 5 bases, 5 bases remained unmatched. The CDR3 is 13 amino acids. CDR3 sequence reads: CASKARGLDTQYF. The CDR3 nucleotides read TGTGCCAGTAAGGCCAGGGGGCTAGATACGCAGTATTTT.

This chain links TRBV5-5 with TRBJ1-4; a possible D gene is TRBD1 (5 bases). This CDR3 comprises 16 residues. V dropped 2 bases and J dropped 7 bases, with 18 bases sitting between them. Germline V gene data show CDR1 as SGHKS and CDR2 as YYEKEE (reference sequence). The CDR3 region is CASSLGPAGYSEKLFF. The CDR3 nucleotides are TGTGCCAGCAGCTTAGGTCCGGCAGGGTATAGTGAAAAACTGTTTTTT.

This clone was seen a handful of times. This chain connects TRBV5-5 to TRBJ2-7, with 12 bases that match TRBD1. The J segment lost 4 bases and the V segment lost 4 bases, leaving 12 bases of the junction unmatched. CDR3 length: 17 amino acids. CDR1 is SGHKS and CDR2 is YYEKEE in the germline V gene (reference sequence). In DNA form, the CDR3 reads TGTGCCAGCAGCCCCCGGGACAGGGGGCGGGTAGAGTACGAGCAGTACTTC. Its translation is CASSPRDRGRVEYEQYF.

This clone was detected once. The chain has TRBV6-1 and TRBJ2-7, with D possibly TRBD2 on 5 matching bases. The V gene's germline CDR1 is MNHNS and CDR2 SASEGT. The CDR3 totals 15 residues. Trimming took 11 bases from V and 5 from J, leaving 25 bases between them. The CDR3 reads CAGTPSGILAHEQYF. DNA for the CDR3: TGTGCCGGCACCCCTTCCGGGATCCTTGCCCACGAGCAGTACTTC.

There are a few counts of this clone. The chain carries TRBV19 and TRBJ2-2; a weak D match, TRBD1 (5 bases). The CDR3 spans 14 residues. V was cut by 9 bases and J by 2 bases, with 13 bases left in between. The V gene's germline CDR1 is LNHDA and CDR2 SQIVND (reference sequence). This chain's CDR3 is CASHVQGNTGELFF. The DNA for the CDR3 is TGTGCCAGCCACGTGCAGGGTAACACCGGGGAGCTGTTTTTT.

The CDR3 is CASSYFVAGVGYEQYF. CDR3 sequence (DNA): TGTGCCAGCAGTTACTTCGTAGCGGGAGTAGGCTACGAGCAGTACTTC. The V call is TRBV6-5, the J call TRBJ2-7; TRBD2 matches at 9 bases. The CDR3 has 16 amino acids. CDR1 is MNHEY and CDR2 is SVGAGI in the germline V gene. Unmatched junction bases numbered 7, after V lost 1 base and J lost 3 bases.

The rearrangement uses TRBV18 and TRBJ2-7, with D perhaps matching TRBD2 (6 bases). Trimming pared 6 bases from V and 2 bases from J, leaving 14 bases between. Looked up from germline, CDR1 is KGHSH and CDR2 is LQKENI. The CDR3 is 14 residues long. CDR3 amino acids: CASSPTSLAYEQYF. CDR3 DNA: TGTGCCAGCTCGCCGACTAGTTTAGCCTACGAGCAGTACTTC.

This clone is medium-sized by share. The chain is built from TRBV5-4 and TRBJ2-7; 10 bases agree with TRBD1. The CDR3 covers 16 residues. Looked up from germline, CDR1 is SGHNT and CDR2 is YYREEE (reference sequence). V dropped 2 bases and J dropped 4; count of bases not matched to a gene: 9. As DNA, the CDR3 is TGTGCCAGCAGCTTTGGGGGACAGGGGAAGGTATACGAGCAGTACTTC. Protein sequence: CASSFGGQGKVYEQYF.

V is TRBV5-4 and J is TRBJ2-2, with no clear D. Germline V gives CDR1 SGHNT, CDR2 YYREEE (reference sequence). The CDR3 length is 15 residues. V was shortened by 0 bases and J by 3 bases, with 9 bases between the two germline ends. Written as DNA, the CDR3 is TGTGCCAGCAGCTTGGGTTCAGGTGACACCGGGGAGCTGTTTTTT. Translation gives CASSLGSGDTGELFF.

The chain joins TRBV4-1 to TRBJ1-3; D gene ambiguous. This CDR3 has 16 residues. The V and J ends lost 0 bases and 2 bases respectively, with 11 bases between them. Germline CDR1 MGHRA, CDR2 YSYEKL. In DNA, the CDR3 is TGCGCCAGCAGCCAAGAAGGGTGGGGAGCTGGAAACACCATATATTTT. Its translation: CASSQEGWGAGNTIYF.

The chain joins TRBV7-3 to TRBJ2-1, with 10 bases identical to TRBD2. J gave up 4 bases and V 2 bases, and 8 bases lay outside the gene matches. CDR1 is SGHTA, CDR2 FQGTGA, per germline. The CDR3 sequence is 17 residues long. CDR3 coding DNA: TGTGCCAGCAGCTTAGGGCCAAGGACTAGCGGTTACAATGAGCAGTTCTTC. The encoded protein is CASSLGPRTSGYNEQFF.

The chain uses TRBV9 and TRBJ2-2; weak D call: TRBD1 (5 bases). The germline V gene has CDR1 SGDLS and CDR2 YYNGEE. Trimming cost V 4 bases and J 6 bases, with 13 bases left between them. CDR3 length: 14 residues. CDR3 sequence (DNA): TGTGCCAGCAGCCCTTTTCAGGGCTCCGGGGAGCTGTTTTTT. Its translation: CASSPFQGSGELFF.